These 12 T cell receptor beta chains originate from one sample sequenced in a study of shared clonotypes between healthy human individuals. CD8 cells classed as naive were CD45RO-negative and positively selected for CCR7, excluding terminally differentiated effector memory CD45RA+ cells. Clones were read by immunoSEQ multiplex PCR, and TCRdb kept only the in-frame ones, dropping some. The data hold hundreds of thousands of clones, with 85% to 95% observed a single time. The source material was naive CD8+ T cells sorted from blood. The receptors come from a man aged 25-45 years in good health.

V gene TRBV7-8 combines with J gene TRBJ2-7, with TRBD1 matching 9 bases. The junction had 3 bases not matched to a gene; V was cut back by 3 bases and J by 6 bases. Germline-derived CDR1 and CDR2 are SGHVS and FQNEAQ. The CDR3 is 13 amino acids. The CDR3 DNA follows: TGTGCCAGCAGCTTCCTACAGGGGGCCGAGCAGTACTTC. Protein sequence: CASSFLQGAEQYF.

As for this clone: One end of the junction fails to match germline, which may point to a read error. This chain connects TRBV7-7 to TRBJ2-3; no definite D call. Germline CDR1 reads SSHAT; CDR2 reads FNYEAQ (reference sequence). This CDR3 comprises 15 residues. For the CDR3, the DNA is TGTGCTAGCAGCTTACGAGGCCGCGGCACAGATACGCAGTATTTT. The encoded protein is CASSLRGRGTDTQYF.

The chain joins TRBV4-1 to TRBJ2-3; tentatively, D is TRBD2 (5 bases). This CDR3 is 13 amino acids long. V was cut by 4 bases and J by 6 bases, with 11 bases left in between. Germline V lookup: CDR1 MGHRA, CDR2 YSYEKL. CDR3 region: CASSPGMGDTQYF. DNA of the CDR3: TGCGCCAGCAGCCCGGGAATGGGGGATACGCAGTATTTT.

The rearrangement links TRBV5-1 to TRBJ1-2, with 9 nucleotides matching TRBD1. CDR3 length: 14 amino acids. The V and J ends lost 3 bases and 5 bases, in that order; junction bases with no gene match: 5. Germline V CDR1 and CDR2: SGHRS, YFSETQ. CDR3 amino acids: CASSWGQGRYGYTF. In DNA, the CDR3 is TGCGCCAGCAGCTGGGGACAGGGAAGGTATGGCTACACCTTC.

V is TRBV5-1 and J is TRBJ2-7; 7 bases agree with TRBD1. Losses at the gene ends were 2 bases for V and 5 bases for J; bases not matched to a gene: 7. Germline CDR1 reads SGHRS; CDR2 reads YFSETQ. CDR3 length: 14 residues. The CDR3 bases are TGCGCCAGCAGCTTCCGGACAGGTAGCCACGAGCAGTACTTC. Translated, it gives CASSFRTGSHEQYF.

The rearrangement links TRBV5-4 to TRBJ2-7; 7 bases line up with TRBD1. The CDR3 is 14 amino acids. Germline V lookup: CDR1 SGHNT, CDR2 YYREEE (reference sequence). V was pared by 0 bases and J by 5 bases, with 5 bases of the junction left unmatched. The CDR3 is CASSLEGGGDEQYF. CDR3 DNA: TGTGCCAGCAGCTTGGAAGGGGGCGGCGACGAGCAGTACTTC.

This clone was recorded once. This chain uses TRBV10-2 with TRBJ2-7; 9 nucleotides align to TRBD2. Germline V gene sequence: CDR1 WSHSY, CDR2 SAAADI. CDR3 length: 12 amino acids. Unmatched junction bases numbered 5, after V lost 10 bases and J lost 4 bases. The DNA for the CDR3 is TGCGCCATCGCGGGAGGGCCGTACGAGCAGTACTTC. As protein: CAIAGGPYEQYF.

The CDR3 loop reads CASSLEPRGSSYEQYF. For the CDR3, the DNA is TGTGCCAGCAGCTTAGAGCCCCGGGGCAGCTCCTACGAGCAGTACTTC. This chain uses TRBV7-9 with TRBJ2-7; D tentatively reads TRBD1 or TRBD2 (5 bases each). Germline V lookup: CDR1 SEHNR, CDR2 FQNEAQ (reference sequence). Trimming removed 1 base at V and 0 bases at J, with 13 bases between. The CDR3 consists of 16 residues.

V and J are TRBV19 and TRBJ2-7; no definite D call. Germline lookup yields CDR1 LNHDA and CDR2 SQIVND (reference sequence). V was clipped by 5 bases and J by 6 bases, with 14 bases between them. This CDR3 spans 13 amino acids. DNA for the CDR3: TGTGCCAGTAGTTATTATCCGGCGCGCGAGCAGTACTTC. Amino acid sequence: CASSYYPAREQYF. The whole variable domain, filled in from reference TRBV19 and TRBJ2-7, reads DGGITQSPKYLFRKEGQNVTLSCEQNLNHDAMYWYRQDPGQGLRLIYYSQIVNDFQKGDIAEGYSVSREKKESFPLTVTSAQKNPTAFYLCASSYYPAREQYFGPGTRLTVT.

The chain is built from TRBV28 and TRBJ2-3, with 11 bases identical to TRBD2. The germline V gene encodes CDR1 MDHEN and CDR2 SYDVKM. The CDR3 runs 15 residues. Unmatched junction bases numbered 3, after V lost 3 bases and J lost 4 bases. CDR3 nucleotides: TGTGCCAGCAGTTTTGGGACTAGCGGCCCAGATACGCAGTATTTT. Translated, it gives CASSFGTSGPDTQYF.

The chain carries TRBV4-1 and TRBJ2-1; no firm D call. V lost 2 bases and J lost 6, with 23 bases in between. The germline gives CDR1 MGHRA, CDR2 YSYEKL. This CDR3 region has 18 residues. CDR3 residues: CASSQLFVALPLGNEQFF. The CDR3 nucleotides read TGCGCCAGCAGCCAATTATTCGTAGCCCTCCCTTTGGGCAATGAGCAGTTCTTC.

The CDR3 here is CASSRGGKETQYF. The CDR3 nucleotides are TGTGCCAGTAGTAGGGGGGGAAAAGAGACCCAGTACTTC. The chain uses TRBV27 and TRBJ2-5; D may be TRBD2 (7 bases). The CDR3 extends over 13 amino acids. Trimming stripped 9 bases from V and 3 bases from J, with 14 bases between. The germline gives CDR1 MNHEY, CDR2 SMNVEV (reference sequence).